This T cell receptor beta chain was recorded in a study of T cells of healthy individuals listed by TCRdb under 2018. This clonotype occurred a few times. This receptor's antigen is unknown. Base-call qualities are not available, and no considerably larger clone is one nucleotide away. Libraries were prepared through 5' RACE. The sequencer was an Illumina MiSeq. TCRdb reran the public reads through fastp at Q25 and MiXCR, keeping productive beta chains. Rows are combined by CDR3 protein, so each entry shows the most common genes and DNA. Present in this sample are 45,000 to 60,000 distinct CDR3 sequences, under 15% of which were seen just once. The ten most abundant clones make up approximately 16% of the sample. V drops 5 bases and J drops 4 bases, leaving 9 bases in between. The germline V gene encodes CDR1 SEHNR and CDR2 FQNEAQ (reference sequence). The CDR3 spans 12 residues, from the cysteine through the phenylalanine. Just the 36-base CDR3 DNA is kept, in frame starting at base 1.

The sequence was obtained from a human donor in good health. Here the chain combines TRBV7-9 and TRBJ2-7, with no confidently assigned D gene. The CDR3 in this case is CASSAQEYEQYF. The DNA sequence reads TGTGCCAGCAGCGCCCAAGAATACGAGCAGTACTTC.